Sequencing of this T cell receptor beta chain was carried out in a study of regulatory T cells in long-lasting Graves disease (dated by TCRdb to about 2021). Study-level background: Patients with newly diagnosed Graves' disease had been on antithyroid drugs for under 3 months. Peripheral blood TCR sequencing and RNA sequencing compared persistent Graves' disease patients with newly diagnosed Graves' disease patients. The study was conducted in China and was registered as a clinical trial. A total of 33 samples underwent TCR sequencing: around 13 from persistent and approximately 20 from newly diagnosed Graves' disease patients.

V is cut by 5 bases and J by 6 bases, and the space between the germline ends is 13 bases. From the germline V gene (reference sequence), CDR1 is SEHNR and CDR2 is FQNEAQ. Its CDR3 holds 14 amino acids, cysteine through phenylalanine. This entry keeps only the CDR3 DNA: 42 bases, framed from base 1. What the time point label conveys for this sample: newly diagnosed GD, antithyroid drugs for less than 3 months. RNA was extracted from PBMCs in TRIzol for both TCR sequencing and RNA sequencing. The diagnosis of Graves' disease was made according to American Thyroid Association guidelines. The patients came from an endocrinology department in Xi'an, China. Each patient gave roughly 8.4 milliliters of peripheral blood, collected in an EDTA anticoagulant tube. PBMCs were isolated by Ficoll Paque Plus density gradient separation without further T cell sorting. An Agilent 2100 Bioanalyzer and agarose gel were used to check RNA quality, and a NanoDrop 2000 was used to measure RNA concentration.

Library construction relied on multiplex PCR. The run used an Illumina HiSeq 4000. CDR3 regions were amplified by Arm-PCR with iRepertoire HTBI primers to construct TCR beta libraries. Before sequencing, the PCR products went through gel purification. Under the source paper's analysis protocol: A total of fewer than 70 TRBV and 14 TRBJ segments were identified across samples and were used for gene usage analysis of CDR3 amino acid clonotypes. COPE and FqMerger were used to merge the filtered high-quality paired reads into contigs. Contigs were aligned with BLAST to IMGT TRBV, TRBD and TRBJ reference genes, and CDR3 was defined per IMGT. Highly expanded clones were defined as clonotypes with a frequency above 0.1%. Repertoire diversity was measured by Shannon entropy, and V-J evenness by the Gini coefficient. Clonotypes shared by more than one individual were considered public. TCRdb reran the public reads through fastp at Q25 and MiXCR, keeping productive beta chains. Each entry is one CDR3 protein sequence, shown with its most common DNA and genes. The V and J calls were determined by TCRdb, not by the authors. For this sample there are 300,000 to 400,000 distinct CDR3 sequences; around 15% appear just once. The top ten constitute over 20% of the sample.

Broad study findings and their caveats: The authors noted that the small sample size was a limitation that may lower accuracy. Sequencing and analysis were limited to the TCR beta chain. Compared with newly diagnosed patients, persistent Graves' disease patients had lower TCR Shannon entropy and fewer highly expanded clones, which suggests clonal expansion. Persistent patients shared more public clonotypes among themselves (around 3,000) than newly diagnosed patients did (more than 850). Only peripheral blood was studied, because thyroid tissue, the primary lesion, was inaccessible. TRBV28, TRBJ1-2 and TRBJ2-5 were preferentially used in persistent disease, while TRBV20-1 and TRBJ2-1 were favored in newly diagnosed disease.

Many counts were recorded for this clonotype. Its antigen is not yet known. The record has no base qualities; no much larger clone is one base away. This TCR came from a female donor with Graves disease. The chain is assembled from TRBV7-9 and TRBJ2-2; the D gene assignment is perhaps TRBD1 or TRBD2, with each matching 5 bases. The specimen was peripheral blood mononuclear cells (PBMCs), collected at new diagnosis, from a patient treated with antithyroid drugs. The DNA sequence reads TGTGCCAGCAGCCTACTGACGGGGCCCGGGGAGCTGTTTTTT. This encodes CASSLLTGPGELFF. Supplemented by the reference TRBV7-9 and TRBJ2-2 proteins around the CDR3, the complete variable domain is DTGVSQNPRHKITKRGQNVTFRCDPISEHNRLYWYRQTLGQGPEFLTYFQNEAQLEKSRLLSDRFSAERPKGSFSTLEIQRTEQGDSAMYLCASSLLTGPGELFFGEGSRLTVL.